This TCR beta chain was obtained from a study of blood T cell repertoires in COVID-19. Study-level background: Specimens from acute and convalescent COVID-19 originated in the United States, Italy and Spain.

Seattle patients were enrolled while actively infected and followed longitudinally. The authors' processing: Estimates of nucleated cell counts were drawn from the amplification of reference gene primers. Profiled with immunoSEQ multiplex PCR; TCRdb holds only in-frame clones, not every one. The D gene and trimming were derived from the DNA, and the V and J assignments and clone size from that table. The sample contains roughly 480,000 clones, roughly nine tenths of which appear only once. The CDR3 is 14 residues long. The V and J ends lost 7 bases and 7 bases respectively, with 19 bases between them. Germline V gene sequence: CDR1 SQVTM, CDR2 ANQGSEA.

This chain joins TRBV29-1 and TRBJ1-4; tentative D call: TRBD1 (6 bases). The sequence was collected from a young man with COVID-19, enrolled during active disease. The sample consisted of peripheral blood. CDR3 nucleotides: TGCAGCGCCCGGCGGTTCGGACAGTCTGAAAAACTGTTTTTT. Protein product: CSARRFGQSEKLFF. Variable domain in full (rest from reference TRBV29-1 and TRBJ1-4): SAVISQKPSRDICQRGTSLTIQCQVDSQVTMMFWYRQQPGQSLTLIATANQGSEATYESGFVIDKFPISRPNLTFSTLTVSNMSPEDSSIYLCSARRFGQSEKLFFGSGTQLSVL.